Here is one T cell receptor beta chain with its context. Its antigen is not yet known. The record has no base qualities; no much larger clone is one base away. Receptor amplification or capture employed RT-PCR. The reads were generated on a NextSeq 550. TCRdb itself trimmed the public reads at Q25 with fastp, ran MiXCR and retained productive beta chains. Rows matching on CDR3 protein sequence are summarized as one entry with the most common DNA and genes. The sample contains 200,000 to 250,000 distinct CDR3 sequences, around 14% of them found a single time. Jointly, the top ten make up around 10% of the sample. These data originate in a study of patients and donors after allogeneic stem cell transplantation (dated by TCRdb to about 2020). The CDR1 and CDR2 encoded by the germline V gene (reference sequence) are DFQATT and SNEGSKA. V sheds 3 bases and J sheds 0 bases, leaving 15 bases between their ends. Inclusive of the bounding cysteine and phenylalanine, the CDR3 is 16 residues long. CDR3 DNA only is kept here, 48 bases in frame from base 1.

Input material: blood, either unsorted or a sorted T cell fraction (not recorded which). The chain links TRBV20-1 with TRBJ2-1; the D region is possibly TRBD1 or TRBD2, each matching across 5 bases. The receptor comes from a human donor who was either an allogeneic HSCT recipient or a stem cell or donor lymphocyte infusion donor (not recorded which). It is not recorded whose cells these are; they may come from a transplant donor. The CDR3 sequence is CSASIPGTHSYNEQFF. The DNA sequence is TGCAGTGCTAGTATACCGGGGACCCACTCCTACAATGAGCAGTTCTTC.